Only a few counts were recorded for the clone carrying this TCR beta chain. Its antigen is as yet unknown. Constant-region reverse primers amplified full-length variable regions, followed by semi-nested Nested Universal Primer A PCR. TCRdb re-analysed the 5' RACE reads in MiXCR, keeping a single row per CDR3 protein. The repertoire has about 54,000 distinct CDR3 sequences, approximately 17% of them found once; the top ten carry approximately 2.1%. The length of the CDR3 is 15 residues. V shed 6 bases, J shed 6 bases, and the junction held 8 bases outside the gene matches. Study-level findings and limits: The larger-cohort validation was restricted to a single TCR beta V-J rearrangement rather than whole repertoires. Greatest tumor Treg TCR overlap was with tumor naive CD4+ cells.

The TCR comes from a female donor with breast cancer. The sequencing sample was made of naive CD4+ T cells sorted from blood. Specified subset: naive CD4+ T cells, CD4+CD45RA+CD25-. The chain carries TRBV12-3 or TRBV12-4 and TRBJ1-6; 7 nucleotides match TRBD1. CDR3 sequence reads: CASSPRGQANSPLHF. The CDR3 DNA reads TGTGCCAGCAGCCCCCGTGGACAGGCTAATTCACCCCTCCACTTT.